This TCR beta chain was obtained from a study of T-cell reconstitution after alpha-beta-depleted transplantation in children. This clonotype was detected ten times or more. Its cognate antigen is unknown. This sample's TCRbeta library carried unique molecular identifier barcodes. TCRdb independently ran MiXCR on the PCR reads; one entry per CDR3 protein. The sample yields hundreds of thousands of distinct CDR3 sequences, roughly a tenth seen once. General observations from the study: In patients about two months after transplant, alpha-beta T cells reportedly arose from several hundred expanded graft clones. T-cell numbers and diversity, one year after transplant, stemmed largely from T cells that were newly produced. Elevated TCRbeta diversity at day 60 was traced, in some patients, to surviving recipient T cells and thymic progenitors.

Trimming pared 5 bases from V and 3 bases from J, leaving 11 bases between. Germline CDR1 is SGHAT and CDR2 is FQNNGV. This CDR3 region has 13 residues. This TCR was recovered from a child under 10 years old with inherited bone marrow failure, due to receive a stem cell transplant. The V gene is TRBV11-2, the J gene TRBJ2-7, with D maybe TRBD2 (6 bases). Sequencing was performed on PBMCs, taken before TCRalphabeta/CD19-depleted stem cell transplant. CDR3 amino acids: CASSVGLLYEQYF. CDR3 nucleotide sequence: TGTGCCAGCAGCGTGGGACTCCTCTACGAGCAGTACTTC.